This T cell receptor beta chain is drawn from a study of T cells in Graves' hyperthyroidism and ophthalmopathy. RNA transcripts provided the source from which TCR beta CDR3 regions were amplified. The TCR CDR3 first-round RT-PCR relied on the HTBI primer set. TCRdb processed the multiplex PCR reads anew with MiXCR; each CDR3 protein has one entry. The sample holds 400,000 to 450,000 distinct CDR3 sequences, roughly 15% seen once. The CDR3 contains 13 residues. Trimming left V 6 bases short and J 5 bases short, with 17 bases between. In germline, CDR1 is DFQATT, CDR2 SNEGSKA (reference sequence). The sequence was collected from a man aged 18 to 30 with Graves' ophthalmopathy. The sequencing input was blood. The J gene is TRBJ2-7, the V gene TRBV20-1, with a tentative D call TRBD2 (5 bases). The CDR3 nucleotides are TGCAGTGCGTCGCTTGGGTACGGGAACGAGCAGTACTTC. As protein: CSASLGYGNEQYF.